One sample yielded the 21 T cell receptor beta chains listed below, sequenced in a study of neurological immune-mediated disorders. TCRdb re-analysed the 5' RACE reads in MiXCR, keeping a single row per CDR3 protein. Of under 50,000 distinct CDR3 sequences in the sample, roughly 11% were seen once. The sample was CD4+ T cells from blood. These receptors all stem from a woman aged 25 to 39 with HTLV-1-associated myelopathy (HAM/TSP).

This clonotype was seen repeatedly, ten times or more. The genes are TRBV5-5 and TRBJ1-2; D is perhaps TRBD1 (5 bases). V was shortened by 3 bases and J by 2 bases, with 17 bases between the two germline ends. CDR3 length: 16 amino acids. Per germline, CDR1 SGHKS and CDR2 YYEKEE (reference sequence). CDR3: CASSYYITGLNYGYTF. The DNA of the CDR3 is TGTGCCAGCAGCTACTATATTACAGGACTAAACTATGGCTACACCTTC.

This clonotype was recorded many times. As DNA, the CDR3 is TGCGCCAGCAGTATAGCGGGTACCTCCTACAATGAGCAGTTCTTC. Encoded protein: CASSIAGTSYNEQFF. The J gene is TRBJ2-1, the V gene TRBV5-1; 7 nucleotides line up with TRBD2. Germline V lookup: CDR1 SGHRS, CDR2 YFSETQ. The CDR3 loop spans 15 amino acids. V gave up 5 bases and J gave up 0 bases; unmatched junction bases: 5. The whole variable domain, remainder taken from reference TRBV5-1 and TRBJ2-1, is KAGVTQTPRYLIKTRGQQVTLSCSPISGHRSVSWYQQTPGQGLQFLFEYFSETQRNKGNFPGRFSGRQFSNSRSEMNVSTLELGDSALYLCASSIAGTSYNEQFFGPGTRLTVL.

This chain joins TRBV5-3 and TRBJ2-2, with 7 bases that match TRBD2. TRBV5-3 is reported as an ORF; its role is uncertain. The junction had 17 bases not matched to a gene; V was cut back by 4 bases and J by 5 bases. CDR3 size: 18 residues. CDR3 nucleotides: TGTGCCAGAAGCGCCGGGTTTTACGGGGAGGGGAGGACCGGGGAGCTGTTTTTT. Translated: CARSAGFYGEGRTGELFF.

This clonotype was recorded many times. The CDR3 bases are TGCGCCAGCAGCTCGGACACTAGCGGGGGGACAGATACGCAGTATTTT. Protein product: CASSSDTSGGTDTQYF. The chain couples TRBV5-1 to TRBJ2-3, with 12 bases aligning to TRBD2. The CDR3 covers 16 residues. Germline trimming cut 3 bases from V and 3 bases from J; bases unmatched to any gene: 5. Germline V lookup: CDR1 SGHRS, CDR2 YFSETQ.

This clonotype was seen repeatedly, ten times or more. CDR3 sequence reads: CASSLRTSGGNNEQFF. The CDR3 DNA reads as TGCGCCAGCAGCTTGCGGACTAGCGGGGGAAACAATGAGCAGTTCTTC. The chain combines TRBV5-1 with TRBJ2-1, with 13 bases identical to TRBD2. The CDR3 contains 16 residues. V lost 1 base and J lost 5; bases outside the gene matches: 3. Germline V gene lookup returns CDR1 SGHRS and CDR2 YFSETQ. The variable domain in full, with the rest retrieved from reference TRBV5-1 and TRBJ2-1, is KAGVTQTPRYLIKTRGQQVTLSCSPISGHRSVSWYQQTPGQGLQFLFEYFSETQRNKGNFPGRFSGRQFSNSRSEMNVSTLELGDSALYLCASSLRTSGGNNEQFFGPGTRLTVL.

The J gene is TRBJ2-3, the V gene TRBV20-1; the match to TRBD2 covers 12 bases. CDR3 length: 19 residues. In germline, CDR1 is DFQATT, CDR2 SNEGSKA (reference sequence). The V gene end was trimmed by 1 base and the J gene end by 1 base; junction bases not matched to a gene: 12. CDR3 sequence: CSARAGSLAGGTRTDTQYF. The CDR3 DNA is TGCAGTGCTAGAGCGGGTTCCCTAGCGGGGGGGACGCGCACAGATACGCAGTATTTT.

This clonotype was observed many times. The V and J genes are TRBV20-1 and TRBJ2-1; 7 nucleotides align to TRBD1. The trim removed 3 bases at V and 3 bases at J, leaving 5 bases unmatched. CDR3 length equals 14 residues. From germline, CDR1 is DFQATT and CDR2 SNEGSKA (reference sequence). This CDR3 reads CSASFTGDYNEQFF. CDR3 nucleotides: TGCAGTGCTAGCTTTACAGGGGACTACAATGAGCAGTTCTTC.

This clonotype was recorded many times. V is TRBV7-6 and J is TRBJ1-6, with D perhaps TRBD1 (6 bases). Trimming left V 3 bases short and J 7 bases short, with 16 bases between. CDR3 length equals 16 residues. The V gene's germline CDR1 is SGHVS and CDR2 FNYEAQ. CDR3 nucleotide sequence: TGTGCCAGCAGCTTGGGTTACGGCAGGGGAAATTCACCCCTCCACTTT. It translates to CASSLGYGRGNSPLHF.

This clonotype showed up many times. CDR3 nucleotides: TGTGCCAGCAGGCGGACAGGGAAAAGCGGGGCTGAAGCTTTCTTT. Translation gives CASRRTGKSGAEAFF. The rearrangement joins TRBV6-6 to TRBJ1-1; 8 bases map to TRBD1. V lost 6 bases, J lost 6 bases, and 12 bases stayed unmatched. CDR1 and CDR2 (germline): MNHNY, SVGAGI (reference sequence). CDR3 length equals 15 residues.

This clonotype is categorized as medium-sized. The rearrangement uses TRBV5-1 and TRBJ2-3, with unresolved D. Trimming took off 4 bases at V and 2 bases at J, with 11 bases between the two ends. Germline assignment: CDR1 SGHRS and CDR2 YFSETQ. This CDR3 contains 14 residues. The CDR3 loop reads CASSLGPTTDTQYF. CDR3 DNA sequence: TGCGCCAGCAGCCTAGGACCGACCACAGATACGCAGTATTTT.

This clonotype showed up many times. The J gene is TRBJ2-2, the V gene TRBV27; 10 nucleotides align to TRBD2. J was trimmed by 7 bases and V by 4 bases; bases with no gene match: 12. Germline V gene sequence: CDR1 MNHEY, CDR2 SMNVEV (reference sequence). There are 17 residues in the CDR3. In DNA, the CDR3 is TGTGCCAGCAGTTCCCGCTCCGGGACTAGCGTGGGCGGGGAGCTGTTTTTT. Amino acids: CASSSRSGTSVGGELFF.

This clonotype has a count of ten or more. The rearrangement links TRBV20-1 to TRBJ1-1; TRBD1 is a possible D gene (6 bases). This CDR3 has 14 amino acids. Germline V gives CDR1 DFQATT, CDR2 SNEGSKA (reference sequence). V dropped 4 bases and J dropped 4 bases, with 16 bases sitting between them. CDR3 sequence: CSATRVGGGTEAFF. CDR3 bases: TGCAGTGCTACTCGCGTAGGAGGGGGCACTGAAGCTTTCTTT.

On this clonotype: A read error may account for a junction end that differs from germline. This rearrangement joins TRBV2 to TRBJ2-6; D is possibly TRBD1 (5 bases). Germline-derived CDR1 and CDR2 are SNHLY and FYNNEI. The CDR3 is made up of 19 amino acids. In DNA, the CDR3 is TGTGCCAGCAGTGAAATTAGAAGGGTCGAACGCTCTGGGGCCAACATCCTGACTTTC. It translates to CASSEIRRVERSGANILTF.

This clonotype was seen ten or more times. The DNA for the CDR3 is TGTGCCAGCAGCAAAACAACCGGACGTTACACTGAAGCTTTCTTT. Encoded protein: CASSKTTGRYTEAFF. The chain couples TRBV6-6 to TRBJ1-1; D is uncertain. V gave up 6 bases and J gave up 3 bases, with 17 bases separating them. The CDR3 is 15 residues long. Germline V CDR1 and CDR2: MNHNY, SVGAGI (reference sequence).

This clonotype came up many times. The rearrangement links TRBV19 to TRBJ1-5; 7 positions match TRBD1. Trimming cost V 6 bases and J 4 bases; bases outside gene matches: 6. Germline CDR1 and CDR2: LNHDA and SQIVND (reference sequence). The CDR3 loop spans 14 amino acids. The CDR3, as DNA: TGTGCCAGTAGCGTACAGGGGATGAATCAGCCCCAGCATTTT. Amino acids: CASSVQGMNQPQHF.

The table lists this clonotype with many counts. The rearrangement links TRBV6-5 to TRBJ2-7; no clear D. The germline V and J ends were trimmed by 5 bases and 2 bases, with 10 bases remaining between them. The CDR3 spans 13 residues. Germline lookup yields CDR1 MNHEY and CDR2 SVGAGI. DNA of the CDR3: TGTGCCAGCAGTGTGAAGCCTACCTACGAGCAGTACTTC. This encodes CASSVKPTYEQYF.

For this clonotype: One end of the junction fails to match germline, which may point to a read error. The chain recombines TRBV4-1 with TRBJ2-3, with 14 bases identical to TRBD2. Germline V lookup: CDR1 MGHRA, CDR2 YSYEKL. This CDR3 spans 18 amino acids. As DNA, the CDR3 is TGCACCAGCAGCGCTCGACTAGCGGGGGGGCTGATCGCAGATACGCAGTATTTT. This sequence encodes CTSSARLAGGLIADTQYF.

Many counts were recorded for this clonotype. J is TRBJ2-1 and V is TRBV4-2; D is undetermined. Germline V gene data show CDR1 as LGHNA and CDR2 as YNFKEQ. The CDR3 loop spans 12 amino acids. Between the trimmed V and J ends, which lost 3 bases and 7 bases, there was a span of 7 bases. As DNA, the CDR3 is TGTGCCAGCAGCCATAATGGAAATGAGCAGTTCTTC. It specifies CASSHNGNEQFF.

This clonotype was detected ten times or more. The junction differs from germline at one of its ends, possibly a read error. J is TRBJ2-1 and V is TRBV2, with 7 nucleotides matching TRBD1. The CDR3 has 11 residues. CDR1 and CDR2 from the germline V gene are SNHLY and FYNNEI. CDR3 loop: CASTASGTESF. The DNA for the CDR3 is TGTGCCAGCACAGCGTCGGGGACAGAGTCCTTC.

In its sample, this clonotype was seen many times. V gene TRBV6-1 combines with J gene TRBJ2-2, with 9 bases matching TRBD1. The trim removed 7 bases at V and 5 bases at J, leaving 11 bases unmatched. The CDR3 consists of 16 residues. CDR1 is MNHNS, CDR2 SASEGT, per germline. The CDR3 region is CASTLQGQGRTGELFF. In DNA form, the CDR3 reads TGTGCCAGCACTCTTCAGGGACAGGGTCGTACCGGGGAGCTGTTTTTT.

This clonotype was recorded at least ten times. The V gene is TRBV2, the J gene TRBJ1-5; 9 nucleotides line up with TRBD1. This CDR3 is built from 15 residues. V shed 7 bases, J shed 0 bases, and the junction held 4 bases outside the gene matches. The V gene's germline CDR1 is SNHLY and CDR2 FYNNEI. CDR3: CASTGTGISNQPQHF. The CDR3 nucleotides are TGTGCCAGCACTGGGACAGGGATTAGCAATCAGCCCCAGCATTTT.